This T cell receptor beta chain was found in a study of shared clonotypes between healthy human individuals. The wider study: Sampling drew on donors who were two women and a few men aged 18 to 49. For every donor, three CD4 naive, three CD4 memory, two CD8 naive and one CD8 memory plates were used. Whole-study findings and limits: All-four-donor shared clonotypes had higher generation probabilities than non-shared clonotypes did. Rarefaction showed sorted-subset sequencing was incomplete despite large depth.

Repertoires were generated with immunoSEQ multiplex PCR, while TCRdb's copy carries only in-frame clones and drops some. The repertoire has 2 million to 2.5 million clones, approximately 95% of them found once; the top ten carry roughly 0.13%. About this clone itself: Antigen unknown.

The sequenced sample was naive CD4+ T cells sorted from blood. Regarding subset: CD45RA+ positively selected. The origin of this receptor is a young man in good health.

DNA for the CDR3: TGTGCCACCAGCAGAACAGGACAGCCGAATCAGCCCCAGCATTTT. Protein product: CATSRTGQPNQPQHF. This chain uses TRBV15 with TRBJ1-5, with D possibly matching TRBD1 (6 bases). The germline V gene has CDR1 LNHNV and CDR2 YYDKDF (reference sequence). V lost 2 bases, J lost 4 bases, and 12 bases lay in between. CDR3 length: 15 residues.